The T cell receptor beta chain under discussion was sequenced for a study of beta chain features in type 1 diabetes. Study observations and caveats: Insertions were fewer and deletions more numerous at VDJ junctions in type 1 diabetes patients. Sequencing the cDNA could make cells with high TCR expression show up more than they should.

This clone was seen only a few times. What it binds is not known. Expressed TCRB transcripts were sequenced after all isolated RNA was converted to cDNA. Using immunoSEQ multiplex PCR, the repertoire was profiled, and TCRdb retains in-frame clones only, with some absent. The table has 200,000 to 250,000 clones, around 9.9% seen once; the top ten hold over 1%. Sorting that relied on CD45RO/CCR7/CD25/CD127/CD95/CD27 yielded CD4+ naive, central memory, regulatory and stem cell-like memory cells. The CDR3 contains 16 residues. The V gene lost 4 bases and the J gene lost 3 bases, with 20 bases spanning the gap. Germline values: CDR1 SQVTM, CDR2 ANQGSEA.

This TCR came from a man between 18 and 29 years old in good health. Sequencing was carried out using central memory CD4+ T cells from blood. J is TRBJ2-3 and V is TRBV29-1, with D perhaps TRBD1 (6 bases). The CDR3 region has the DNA TGCAGCGTTGCGAACAGGGCCTACTCAATTACAGATACGCAGTATTTT. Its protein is CSVANRAYSITDTQYF.